This T cell receptor (beta chain) was sequenced during a study of regulatory T cells in long-lasting Graves disease. There are many counts of this clonotype. CDR3 length: 19 amino acids. Germline CDR1 is SGHAT and CDR2 is FQNNGV. After removal of 5 bases from V and 5 bases from J, the junction contained 20 bases not matched to a gene. Arm-PCR with iRepertoire HTBI primers amplified the CDR3 regions for these TCR beta libraries. MiXCR was run by TCRdb on the multiplex PCR reads, yielding one entry per CDR3 protein. The sample lists around 450,000 distinct CDR3 sequences, under 15% occurring once. Sample time point: newly diagnosed GD, antithyroid drugs for less than 3 months. Scientists built the TCR library using RNA that was extracted from PBMCs. Separately, the same data were catalogued under a study of T cells in Graves' hyperthyroidism and ophthalmopathy.

The TCR was taken from a young woman with Graves disease. The genes are TRBV11-2 and TRBJ2-1, with TRBD2 matching over 8 bases. Sample: peripheral blood mononuclear cells (PBMCs), taken at new diagnosis, from a patient treated with antithyroid drugs. The CDR3 is CASSPQVAGFVTKDNEQFF. CDR3 nucleotides: TGTGCCAGCAGCCCCCAAGTAGCGGGATTTGTTACTAAAGACAATGAGCAGTTCTTC.